The entry below describes one T cell receptor beta chain. This clone appeared a few times. Its antigen is currently not known. There are no base qualities to consult, and no much larger clone falls within one base. This record comes from a study of radiation and T cells in renal cell carcinoma (dated by TCRdb to about 2020). General notes on the study: The samples were obtained from a clinical trial, where primary renal cell carcinomas were treated with 15 Gy stereotactic body radiation therapy and then removed by nephrectomy 4 weeks afterward. TCR beta sequencing covered 50 to 55 samples in total, comprising around 26 tumors and roughly 27 peripheral blood samples. A total of 3.5 million to 4.5 million unique CDR3 nucleotide sequences, encoding 2.5 million to 3 million unique CDR3 amino acid sequences, were found across all 50 or so samples. General conclusions and limits of the study: Changes in the blood repertoire were not tracked past 4 weeks after treatment. Because the trial had a single-armed design, the trial could not examine how radiation dose or scheduling affected the TCR repertoire. Because no pretreatment tumor biopsies were available, whether clonotypes were present in the tumor at baseline could not be determined. In blood, the top tumor clonotypes increased between baseline and 2 weeks post-radiation and then shrank by 4 weeks, which suggests that tumor-resident clones expanded only transiently.

TCR beta libraries were generated from genomic DNA with the immunoSEQ kit, following the manufacturer's recommendations. Library preparation used a first multiplex PCR with proprietary primers, then a second PCR adding unique barcodes, with bead cleanups after each round. A kit-provided positive control reaction and a negative control reaction were included in every sample batch. The final libraries underwent checking on an Agilent 4200 TapeStation D1000 ScreenTape, volumetric pooling, and quantification by qPCR. Sequencing was performed on an Illumina NextSeq500 using a MidOutput 150-cycle cartridge, with 156 Read1 cycles, 15 Index1 cycles, and the kit custom primers. The pooled library was loaded at approximately 0.97 pM with around 20% PhiX control spiked in. In the authors' own workflow: Vendor-processed data were analyzed in R, with a clonotype defined as all T cells sharing the same CDR3 nucleotide sequence. For clone abundance analyses, frequencies were normalized to the 10,000 most abundant clones per sample. Before analysis, public T cell clones were removed, and these numbered fewer than six per sample on average. Tumor-enriched clonotypes and baseline blood-enriched clonotypes were defined as those with an abundance difference of at least 32-fold between compartments. Clonotypes expanded or contracted between blood time points were identified with a beta-binomial differential abundance model. Similarity between tumor and blood repertoires was quantified using the Baroni-Urbani and Buser coefficient, and groups were compared with two-tailed Wilcoxon tests in R. This is the immuneACCESS table as TCRdb keeps it, with only in-frame sequences that have V and J called. A part of the clones is gone; compared with another copy, unresolved V genes explain less than half, and the rest is unexplained. The V and J calls and clone size come from that table; D and trimming were worked out from the DNA. The table for this sample lists roughly 120,000 clones; about four fifths of them were counted only once. Jointly, the top ten make up around 3% of the sample.

The time point label corresponds to: baseline pretreatment blood. The meaning of the sample's treatment or condition label: 15 Gy SBRT to primary tumor, nephrectomy 4 weeks later. To follow tumor-enriched clonotypes, peripheral blood was collected serially from radiation-treated patients at baseline and again at 2 weeks and 4 weeks after SBRT. Renal cell carcinoma with clear cell pathology was present in all patients. Genomic DNA for TCR sequencing was prepared using the QIAamp DNA Blood Mini Kit (Qiagen). Samples were included in the analyses only if all quality control checks were passed. CDR1 and CDR2 (LNHNV, YYDKDF) derive from the germline V gene (reference sequence). Ends trimmed: V by 2 bases, J by 3 bases; bases unmatched to a gene: 13. The CDR3 has 19 amino acids, counting the end cysteine and phenylalanine. The retained sequence is limited to the CDR3, 57 bases, with the frame set at the first base.

The source is a woman aged 55 to 70 with renal cell carcinoma. The sequence is built from TRBV15 and TRBJ1-4; TRBD1 agrees with 9 junctional bases. The sequencing used blood, collected from a patient whose treatment included radiotherapy and nephrectomy. The CDR3: CATSRPFRDRETANEKLFF. The DNA sequence follows: TGTGCCACCAGCAGACCCTTCCGGGACAGGGAAACGGCTAATGAAAAACTGTTTTTT.